The T cell receptor beta chain described here comes from a study of human T cells and chemical hapten exposure. Across the study: The study sensitized with 2% DPC on a roughly 2 cm by roughly 2 cm patch of upper inner arm skin.

Germline loops: CDR1 LNHDA, CDR2 SQIVND (reference sequence). This CDR3 has 14 amino acids. V was cut by 3 bases and J by 5 bases, with 10 bases left in between. MiXCR, applied by TCRdb to the RACE reads, yields one record per CDR3 protein. The table lists 380,000 or so distinct CDR3 sequences, approximately 5.8% of them singletons, with under 9.5% in the top ten. As to time point: pre-sensitization, week 0. Treatment noted: therapeutic diphenylcyclopropenone sensitization with weekly scalp DPC. The receptor comes from a woman aged 18-35 years with alopecia areata. Some clones in this sample may be carry-over from other donors' samples. V gene TRBV19 combines with J gene TRBJ1-4, with a weak D call TRBD1 (5 bases). Sequencing was performed on whole blood, taken in connection with sensitization to the hapten diphenylcyclopropenone (DPC). This CDR3 reads CASSIRDRNEKLFF. CDR3 sequence (DNA): TGTGCCAGTAGTATCCGGGACCGCAATGAAAAACTGTTTTTT.